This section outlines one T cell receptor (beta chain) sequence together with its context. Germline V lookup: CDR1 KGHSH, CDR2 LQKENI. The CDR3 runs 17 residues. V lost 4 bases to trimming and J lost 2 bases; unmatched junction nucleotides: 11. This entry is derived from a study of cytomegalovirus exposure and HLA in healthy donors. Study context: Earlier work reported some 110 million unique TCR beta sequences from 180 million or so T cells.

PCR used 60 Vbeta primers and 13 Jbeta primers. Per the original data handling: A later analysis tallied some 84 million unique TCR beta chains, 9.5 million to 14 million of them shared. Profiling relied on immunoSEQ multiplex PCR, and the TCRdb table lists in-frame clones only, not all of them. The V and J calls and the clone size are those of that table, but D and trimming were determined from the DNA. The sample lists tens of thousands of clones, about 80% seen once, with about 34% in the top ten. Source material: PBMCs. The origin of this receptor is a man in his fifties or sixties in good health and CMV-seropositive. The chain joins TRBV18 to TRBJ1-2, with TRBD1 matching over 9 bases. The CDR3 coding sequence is TGTGCCAGCTCACTGAGCTCCTCCGGGACAGGGAACTATGGCTACACCTTC. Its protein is CASSLSSSGTGNYGYTF. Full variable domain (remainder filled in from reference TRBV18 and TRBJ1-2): NAGVMQNPRHLVRRRGQEARLRCSPMKGHSHVYWYRQLPEEGLKFMVYLQKENIIDESGMPKERFSAEFPKEGPSILRIQQVVRGDSAAYFCASSLSSSGTGNYGYTFGSGTRLTVV.